This entry features one T cell receptor beta chain sequence. Its target is not known. Germline-derived CDR1 and CDR2 are SGHDN and FVKESK. V shed 7 bases, J shed 0 bases, and the junction held 9 bases outside the gene matches. The CDR3 runs 17 residues. The data are from a study of lymphopenia after photon versus proton radiotherapy. Notes on the study in general: Only patients who died were analyzed for survival; proton advantage is unproven.

Using immunoSEQ multiplex PCR, the repertoire was profiled, and TCRdb retains in-frame clones only, with some absent. The data show tens of thousands of clones, with 94% seen just once and just over 0.7% held by the top ten. The V and J genes are TRBV14 and TRBJ1-5, with TRBD1 matching 10 bases. The receptor was derived from a woman aged 50 to 60 with cholangiocarcinoma. The sample was peripheral blood, taken from a patient treated with photon-based radiotherapy. The CDR3 DNA follows: TGTGCCAGCAAAGGGGGACAGGGGTCACATAGCAATCAGCCCCAGCATTTT. Translation gives CASKGGQGSHSNQPQHF.